A selection of T cell receptor beta chains follows, all from one sample in a study of shared clonotypes between healthy human individuals. The repertoire was sequenced with immunoSEQ multiplex PCR; TCRdb's copy has only in-frame clones and lacks some. The repertoire holds about 2,200,000 clones, with 93% as singletons. Sequencing was done on a sample of naive CD8+ T cells from PBMCs. The receptors stem from a man in his late teens or twenties in good health. Some clones in this sample may be carry-over from other donors' samples. Each CDR3 is given with its conserved first and last residue. The D gene is left open where the match is weak. Some rows mark clone size as missing; the rest say once, few, many or name a class of expanded clone.

J gene: TRBJ1-1
V gene: TRBV19
clone size: NA
D gene: TRBD1
CDR3 protein: CASTGIISEQGGIMNTEAFF
CDR3 DNA: TGTGCCAGTACCGGAATAATCAGCGAGCAGGGGGGTATCATGAACACTGAAGCTTTCTTT

J gene: TRBJ1-3
V gene: TRBV4-3
clone size: NA
D gene: TRBD1
CDR3 protein: CASSPGQGDRGGNTIYF
CDR3 DNA: TGCGCCAGCAGTCCGGGACAGGGCGATCGGGGGGGAAACACCATATATTTT

J gene: TRBJ2-7
V gene: TRBV7-4
clone size: NA
D gene: NA
CDR3 protein: CASSPTGPSSYEQYF
CDR3 DNA: TGTGCCAGCAGCCCAACAGGTCCGAGCTCCTACGAGCAGTACTTC

J gene: TRBJ1-4
V gene: TRBV6-5
clone size: NA
D gene: NA
CDR3 protein: CASSRDYNEKLFF
CDR3 DNA: TGTGCCAGTAGCAGGGACTATAATGAAAAACTGTTTTTT

J gene: TRBJ2-7
V gene: TRBV10-1
clone size: NA
D gene: NA
CDR3 protein: CASSESRGGSYEQYF
CDR3 DNA: TGCGCCAGCAGTGAGTCGAGGGGTGGCTCCTACGAGCAGTACTTC

J gene: TRBJ1-5
V gene: TRBV6-1
clone size: few
D gene: NA
CDR3 protein: CASSEDIKGGVSNQPQHF
CDR3 DNA: TGTGCCAGCAGTGAAGATATCAAGGGGGGGGTTAGCAATCAGCCCCAGCATTTT

J gene: TRBJ2-1
V gene: TRBV2
clone size: NA
D gene: NA
CDR3 protein: CASTRKGLYNEQFF
CDR3 DNA: TGTGCCAGCACCCGGAAGGGGCTTTACAATGAGCAGTTCTTC

J gene: TRBJ2-7
V gene: TRBV6-6
clone size: NA
D gene: TRBD1
CDR3 protein: CASGKDRGPYEQYF
CDR3 DNA: TGTGCCAGCGGTAAGGACAGGGGGCCCTACGAGCAGTACTTC

J gene: TRBJ1-4
V gene: TRBV7-2
clone size: NA
D gene: NA
CDR3 protein: CASSRRVSATNEKLFF
CDR3 DNA: TGTGCCAGCAGTCGCAGGGTATCCGCAACTAATGAAAAACTGTTTTTT

J gene: TRBJ2-3
V gene: TRBV4-1
clone size: NA
D gene: TRBD2
CDR3 protein: CASSHLQREGPDTQYF
CDR3 DNA: TGCGCCAGCAGCCATCTTCAGCGGGAGGGGCCAGATACGCAGTATTTT

J gene: TRBJ2-7
V gene: TRBV5-6
clone size: NA
D gene: NA
CDR3 protein: CASSLGPDAYEQYF
CDR3 DNA: TGTGCCAGCAGCTTGGGCCCTGACGCCTACGAGCAGTACTTC

J gene: TRBJ1-1
V gene: TRBV7-9
clone size: NA
D gene: NA
CDR3 protein: CASSVDKNTEAFF
CDR3 DNA: TGTGCCAGCAGCGTAGACAAGAACACTGAAGCTTTCTTT

J gene: TRBJ2-7
V gene: TRBV27
clone size: NA
D gene: TRBD1
CDR3 protein: CASSPPGQGARVEYF
CDR3 DNA: TGTGCCAGCAGTCCGCCGGGACAGGGGGCAAGGGTGGAGTACTTC

J gene: TRBJ1-1
V gene: TRBV6-1
clone size: few
D gene: TRBD1
CDR3 protein: CASRYRQGYTEAFF
CDR3 DNA: TGTGCCAGCAGATACCGACAGGGCTACACTGAAGCTTTCTTT

J gene: TRBJ1-4
V gene: TRBV18
clone size: NA
D gene: NA
CDR3 protein: CASSPTDRPVATNEKLFF
CDR3 DNA: TGTGCCAGCTCACCAACTGACAGACCCGTTGCAACTAATGAAAAACTGTTTTTT

J gene: TRBJ2-7
V gene: TRBV6-1
clone size: NA
D gene: TRBD1
CDR3 protein: CAIVNRDRAAHEQYF
CDR3 DNA: TGTGCCATTGTAAACCGGGACAGGGCCGCCCACGAGCAGTACTTC

J gene: TRBJ1-1
V gene: TRBV18
clone size: NA
D gene: TRBD1
CDR3 protein: CASSPPKGGQKVGTEAFF
CDR3 DNA: TGTGCCAGCTCACCACCGAAAGGGGGCCAAAAAGTAGGCACTGAAGCTTTCTTT

J gene: TRBJ1-2
V gene: TRBV15
clone size: few
D gene: NA
CDR3 protein: CATSRVGLLNYGYTF
CDR3 DNA: TGTGCCACCAGCAGAGTGGGTTTGCTTAACTATGGCTACACCTTC

J gene: TRBJ1-5
V gene: TRBV7-7
clone size: NA
D gene: TRBD1
CDR3 protein: CASRRQGSRGQPQHF
CDR3 DNA: TGTGCCAGCAGACGACAGGGAAGCCGGGGTCAGCCCCAGCATTTT

J gene: TRBJ2-5
V gene: TRBV11-1
clone size: NA
D gene: NA
CDR3 protein: CASSFPPKETQYF
CDR3 DNA: TGTGCCAGCAGCTTCCCTCCGAAAGAGACCCAGTACTTC

J gene: TRBJ2-3
V gene: TRBV15
clone size: NA
D gene: TRBD2
CDR3 protein: CATSPSAGVSTDTQYF
CDR3 DNA: TGTGCCACCAGCCCTTCCGCGGGAGTCTCGACAGATACGCAGTATTTT

J gene: TRBJ2-7
V gene: TRBV7-9
clone size: NA
D gene: TRBD2
CDR3 protein: CASSLVREVSYEQYF
CDR3 DNA: TGTGCCAGCAGCTTAGTACGGGAGGTATCCTACGAGCAGTACTTC

J gene: TRBJ2-7
V gene: TRBV19
clone size: few
D gene: NA
CDR3 protein: CATQRGWEQYF
CDR3 DNA: TGTGCCACCCAACGAGGGTGGGAGCAGTACTTC

J gene: TRBJ2-1
V gene: TRBV7-9
clone size: once
D gene: NA
CDR3 protein: CASSLTDNAYNEQFF
CDR3 DNA: TGTGCCAGCAGCTTAACTGATAACGCCTACAATGAGCAGTTCTTC

J gene: TRBJ2-1
V gene: TRBV10-2
clone size: NA
D gene: NA
CDR3 protein: CASSESSEQFF
CDR3 DNA: TGCGCCAGCAGTGAGTCTTCGGAGCAGTTCTTC

J gene: TRBJ2-7
V gene: TRBV28
clone size: few
D gene: TRBD1
CDR3 protein: CASSSPDRGLARRLYEQYF
CDR3 DNA: TGTGCCAGCAGTTCACCAGACAGGGGGCTGGCTAGACGCCTATACGAGCAGTACTTC

J gene: TRBJ2-3
V gene: TRBV28
clone size: NA
D gene: NA
CDR3 protein: CASRDGLWTTVGSTDTQYF
CDR3 DNA: TGTGCCAGCAGGGACGGTCTTTGGACCACCGTGGGTAGCACAGATACGCAGTATTTT

J gene: TRBJ2-1
V gene: TRBV30
clone size: NA
D gene: TRBD2
CDR3 protein: CAWTRELAGAHNEQFF
CDR3 DNA: TGTGCCTGGACGAGGGAACTAGCGGGAGCTCATAATGAGCAGTTCTTC

J gene: TRBJ2-5
V gene: TRBV7-7
clone size: NA
D gene: NA
CDR3 protein: CASSLGPGPQETQYF
CDR3 DNA: TGTGCCAGCAGCCTCGGCCCGGGACCACAAGAGACCCAGTACTTC

J gene: TRBJ2-2
V gene: TRBV7-9
clone size: once
D gene: NA
CDR3 protein: CASSLAAGVGQGTGELFF
CDR3 DNA: TGTGCCAGCAGCTTAGCCGCCGGCGTCGGTCAAGGTACCGGGGAGCTGTTTTTT

J gene: TRBJ2-7
V gene: TRBV27
clone size: NA
D gene: NA
CDR3 protein: CASSFGAGQAYEQYF
CDR3 DNA: TGTGCCAGCAGTTTTGGGGCGGGGCAGGCCTACGAGCAGTACTTC

J gene: TRBJ2-3
V gene: TRBV5-6
clone size: NA
D gene: TRBD2
CDR3 protein: CASSLGTSGLSDTQYF
CDR3 DNA: TGTGCCAGCAGCTTGGGGACTAGCGGACTCTCAGATACGCAGTATTTT

J gene: TRBJ2-7
V gene: TRBV15
clone size: NA
D gene: TRBD1
CDR3 protein: CATSRADRGGHEQYF
CDR3 DNA: TGTGCCACCAGCAGAGCCGACAGGGGCGGGCACGAGCAGTACTTC

J gene: TRBJ2-2
V gene: TRBV7-2
clone size: once
D gene: NA
CDR3 protein: CASYGGNTGELFF
CDR3 DNA: TGTGCCAGCTATGGTGGCAACACCGGGGAGCTGTTTTTT

J gene: TRBJ1-1
V gene: TRBV27
clone size: NA
D gene: TRBD1
CDR3 protein: CASRVRGPHFEAFF
CDR3 DNA: TGTGCCAGCAGGGTAAGGGGGCCCCATTTTGAAGCTTTCTTT

J gene: TRBJ1-1
V gene: TRBV9
clone size: NA
D gene: NA
CDR3 protein: CASSGRAVNTEAFF
CDR3 DNA: TGTGCCAGCAGCGGGCGGGCCGTGAACACTGAAGCTTTCTTT

J gene: TRBJ1-4
V gene: TRBV6-5
clone size: once
D gene: NA
CDR3 protein: CASSYSPGGSEKLFF
CDR3 DNA: TGTGCCAGCAGTTACTCCCCCGGGGGAAGTGAAAAACTGTTTTTT

J gene: TRBJ1-1
V gene: TRBV29-1
clone size: few
D gene: NA
CDR3 protein: CSVSEGNTEAFF
CDR3 DNA: TGCAGCGTATCCGAGGGGAACACTGAAGCTTTCTTT

J gene: TRBJ1-1
V gene: TRBV5-1
clone size: few
D gene: NA
CDR3 protein: CASSGNTEAFF
CDR3 DNA: TGCGCCAGCTCTGGGAACACTGAAGCTTTCTTT

J gene: TRBJ1-2
V gene: TRBV29-1
clone size: NA
D gene: NA
CDR3 protein: CSVPESGPGYTF
CDR3 DNA: TGCAGCGTCCCCGAATCGGGCCCGGGCTACACCTTC

J gene: TRBJ2-5
V gene: TRBV5-1
clone size: NA
D gene: NA
CDR3 protein: CASSPREGGIETQYF
CDR3 DNA: TGCGCCAGCAGCCCTCGTGAGGGCGGCATAGAGACCCAGTACTTC

J gene: TRBJ1-2
V gene: TRBV13
clone size: NA
D gene: TRBD1
CDR3 protein: CASSSRDSESIYGYTF
CDR3 DNA: TGTGCCAGCAGTTCCCGGGACAGCGAGAGCATCTATGGCTACACCTTC

J gene: TRBJ2-3
V gene: TRBV2
clone size: NA
D gene: NA
CDR3 protein: CASSGQGSVGSSADTQYF
CDR3 DNA: TGTGCCAGCAGTGGGCAGGGGAGTGTCGGGAGTAGCGCAGATACGCAGTATTTT

J gene: TRBJ2-7
V gene: TRBV7-9
clone size: NA
D gene: NA
CDR3 protein: CASSSGRYEQYF
CDR3 DNA: TGTGCCAGCAGCTCAGGGAGATACGAGCAGTACTTC

J gene: TRBJ1-4
V gene: TRBV7-9
clone size: NA
D gene: NA
CDR3 protein: CASNRNEKLFF
CDR3 DNA: TGTGCCAGCAACCGTAATGAAAAACTGTTTTTT

J gene: TRBJ2-3
V gene: TRBV4-1
clone size: NA
D gene: TRBD2
CDR3 protein: CASSRGRTGTSVADTQYF
CDR3 DNA: TGCGCCAGCAGCCGTGGGAGGACCGGCACTAGCGTCGCAGATACGCAGTATTTT

J gene: TRBJ2-3
V gene: TRBV27
clone size: NA
D gene: NA
CDR3 protein: CASSGTPTDTQYF
CDR3 DNA: TGTGCCAGCAGTGGAACGCCCACAGATACGCAGTATTTT

J gene: TRBJ2-1
V gene: TRBV5-1
clone size: NA
D gene: NA
CDR3 protein: CASSLDPEAYNEQFF
CDR3 DNA: TGCGCCAGCAGCTTGGATCCGGAGGCCTACAATGAGCAGTTCTTC

J gene: TRBJ2-5
V gene: TRBV13
clone size: NA
D gene: NA
CDR3 protein: CASSAGTDEWTQYF
CDR3 DNA: TGTGCCAGCAGTGCCGGGACTGACGAGTGGACCCAGTACTTC

J gene: TRBJ2-5
V gene: TRBV7-2
clone size: NA
D gene: TRBD1
CDR3 protein: CASSRIPGQRNKETQYF
CDR3 DNA: TGTGCCAGCAGCCGAATCCCGGGACAGAGAAACAAAGAGACCCAGTACTTC

J gene: TRBJ2-5
V gene: TRBV29-1
clone size: NA
D gene: TRBD1
CDR3 protein: CSAGQGGETQYF
CDR3 DNA: TGCAGCGCCGGACAGGGGGGTGAGACCCAGTACTTC

J gene: TRBJ2-3
V gene: TRBV27
clone size: NA
D gene: TRBD2
CDR3 protein: CASSPRGLYTDTQYF
CDR3 DNA: TGTGCCAGCAGTCCCCGGGGACTATACACAGATACGCAGTATTTT

J gene: TRBJ1-1
V gene: TRBV19
clone size: NA
D gene: NA
CDR3 protein: CASTLGRNTEAFF
CDR3 DNA: TGTGCCAGTACCCTCGGACGGAACACTGAAGCTTTCTTT

J gene: TRBJ1-3
V gene: TRBV28
clone size: NA
D gene: NA
CDR3 protein: CASRLDRTAGNTIYF
CDR3 DNA: TGTGCCAGCAGACTGGATCGGACAGCTGGAAACACCATATATTTT